The 5 T cell receptor beta chains presented below share a single source sample, sequenced in a study of OX40 agonist ivuxolimab in advanced cancers. Libraries were prepared by immunoSEQ multiplex PCR; TCRdb keeps only in-frame clonotypes and omits some of them. The sample has approximately 42,000 clones, 80% to 90% seen once. This specimen was CD4+ or CD8+ T cells sorted from blood, taken in a trial of the OX40 agonist ivuxolimab. The receptors originated from an adult with an advanced solid tumor such as melanoma, head and neck, liver or kidney cancer.

This clone came up once. The chain employs TRBV15 and TRBJ1-3; D uncertain. Trimming removed 5 bases at V and 9 bases at J, with 17 bases between. CDR3 size: 14 residues. Germline V CDR1 and CDR2: LNHNV, YYDKDF (reference sequence). The CDR3 DNA is TGTGCCACCAGCCACGGCATCCAGCGGACCACCATATATTTT. It is translated as CATSHGIQRTTIYF.

The rearrangement uses TRBV12-5 and TRBJ1-5, with 9 bases that match TRBD1. J gave up 3 bases and V 6 bases, and 6 bases lay outside the gene matches. In germline, CDR1 is LGHNT, CDR2 FRNRAP. The CDR3 contains 15 residues. The CDR3 reads CASGTGTGYNQPQHF. The CDR3 region has the DNA TGTGCTAGTGGCACGGGGACAGGGTACAATCAGCCCCAGCATTTT.

The J gene is TRBJ1-5, the V gene TRBV5-8, with TRBD1 as a possible D gene (5 bases). The CDR3 has 13 residues. Trimming stripped 0 bases from V and 7 bases from J, with 8 bases between. Germline V gene data show CDR1 as SGHTS and CDR2 as YDEGEE. CDR3 residues: CASSLDRSQPQHF. The CDR3 nucleotides are TGTGCCAGCAGCTTGGACAGGTCCCAGCCCCAGCATTTT.

This clone has more than one count but fewer than ten. V gene TRBV6-6 combines with J gene TRBJ2-7; unclear D gene. The CDR3 runs to 14 residues. Trimming pared 4 bases from V and 3 bases from J, leaving 13 bases between. Germline V gives CDR1 MNHNY, CDR2 SVGAGI (reference sequence). The chain's CDR3 is CASSSPSWGYEQYV. The DNA of the CDR3 is TGTGCCAGCAGTTCTCCGTCGTGGGGCTACGAGCAGTACGTC.

In its sample, this clone was seen a few times. The rearrangement uses TRBV4-1 and TRBJ2-2; no definite D call. CDR3 length: 14 amino acids. The V and J ends lost 4 bases and 4 bases respectively, with 10 bases between them. Per germline, CDR1 MGHRA and CDR2 YSYEKL. Written as DNA, the CDR3 is TGCGCCAGCAGCCTATTACTGGCCACCGGGGAGCTGTTTTTT. Translation: CASSLLLATGELFF.